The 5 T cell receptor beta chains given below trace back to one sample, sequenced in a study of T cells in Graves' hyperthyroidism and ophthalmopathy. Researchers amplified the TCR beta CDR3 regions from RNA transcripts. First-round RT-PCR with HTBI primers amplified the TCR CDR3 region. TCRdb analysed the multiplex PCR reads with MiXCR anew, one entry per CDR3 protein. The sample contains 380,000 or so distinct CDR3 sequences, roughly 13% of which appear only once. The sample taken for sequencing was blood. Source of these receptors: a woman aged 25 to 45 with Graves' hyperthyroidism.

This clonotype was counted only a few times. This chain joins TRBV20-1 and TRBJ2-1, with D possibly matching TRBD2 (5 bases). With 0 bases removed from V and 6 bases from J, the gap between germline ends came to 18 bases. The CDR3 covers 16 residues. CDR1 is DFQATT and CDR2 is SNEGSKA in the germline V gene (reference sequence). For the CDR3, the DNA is TGCAGTGCTAGAGATCTCGAGACCAAGGCGGGCAATGAGCAGTTCTTC. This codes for CSARDLETKAGNEQFF.

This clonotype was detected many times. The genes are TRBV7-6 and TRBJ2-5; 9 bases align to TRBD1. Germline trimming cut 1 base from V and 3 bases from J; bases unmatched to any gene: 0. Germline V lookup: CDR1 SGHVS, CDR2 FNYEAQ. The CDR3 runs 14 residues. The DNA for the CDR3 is TGTGCCAGCAGCTTAGGGACAGGGGAAGAGACCCAGTACTTC. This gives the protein CASSLGTGEETQYF.

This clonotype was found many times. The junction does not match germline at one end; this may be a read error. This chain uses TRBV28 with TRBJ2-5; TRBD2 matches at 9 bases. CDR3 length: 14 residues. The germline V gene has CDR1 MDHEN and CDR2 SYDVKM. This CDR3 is CVSSRLAVQETQYF. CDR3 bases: TGTGTCAGCAGCAGACTAGCGGTACAAGAGACCCAGTACTTC.

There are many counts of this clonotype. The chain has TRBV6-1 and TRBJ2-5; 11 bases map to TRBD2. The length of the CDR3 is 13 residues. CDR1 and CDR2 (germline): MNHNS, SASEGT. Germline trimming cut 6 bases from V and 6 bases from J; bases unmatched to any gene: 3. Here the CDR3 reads CASRTSGKKTQYF. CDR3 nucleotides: TGTGCCAGCAGGACTAGCGGGAAGAAGACCCAGTACTTC.

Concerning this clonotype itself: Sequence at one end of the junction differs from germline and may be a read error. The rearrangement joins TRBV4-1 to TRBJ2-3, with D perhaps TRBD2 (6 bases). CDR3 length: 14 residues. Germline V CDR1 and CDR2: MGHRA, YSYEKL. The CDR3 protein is CASSQEGGMDTQYF. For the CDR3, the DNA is TGTGCCAGCAGCCAAGAAGGCGGGATGGATACGCAGTATTTT.